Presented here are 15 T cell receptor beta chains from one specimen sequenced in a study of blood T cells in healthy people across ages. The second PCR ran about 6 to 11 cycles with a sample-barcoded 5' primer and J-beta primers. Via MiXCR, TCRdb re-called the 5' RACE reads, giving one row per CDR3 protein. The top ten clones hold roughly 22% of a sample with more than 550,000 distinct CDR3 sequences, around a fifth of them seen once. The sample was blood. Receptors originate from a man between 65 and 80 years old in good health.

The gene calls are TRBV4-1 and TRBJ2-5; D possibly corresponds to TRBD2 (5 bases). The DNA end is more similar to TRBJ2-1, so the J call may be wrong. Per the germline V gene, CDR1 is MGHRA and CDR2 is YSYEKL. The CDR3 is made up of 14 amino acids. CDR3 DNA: TGCGCCAGCAGCCAAGATCCGGGGTGGAATGAGCAGTTCTTC. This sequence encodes CASSQDPGWNEQFF.

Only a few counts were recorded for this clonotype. The CDR3 loop is CASSIQGGLNTEAFF. In nucleotides, the CDR3 is TGTGCCAGCAGCATACAGGGGGGTTTGAACACTGAAGCTTTCTTT. The chain is built from TRBV11-2 and TRBJ1-1; 8 bases fit TRBD1. The V gene's germline CDR1 is SGHAT and CDR2 FQNNGV. This CDR3 spans 15 amino acids. Unmatched junction bases numbered 5, after V lost 5 bases and J lost 0 bases.

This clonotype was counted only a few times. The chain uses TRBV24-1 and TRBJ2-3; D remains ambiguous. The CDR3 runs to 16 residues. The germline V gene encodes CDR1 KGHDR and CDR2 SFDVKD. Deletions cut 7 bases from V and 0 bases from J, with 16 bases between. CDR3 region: CATSPPGRTSTDTQYF. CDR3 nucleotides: TGTGCCACCAGCCCCCCCGGACGTACTAGCACAGATACGCAGTATTTT.

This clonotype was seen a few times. The CDR3 is CASSRKILAKNIQYF. In nucleotides, the CDR3 is TGTGCCAGCAGCCGCAAAATCCTAGCCAAAAACATTCAGTACTTC. The chain uses TRBV7-8 and TRBJ2-4; D not resolved. V gave up 5 bases and J gave up 0 bases, with 11 bases separating them. This CDR3 is 15 amino acids long. Germline CDR1 and CDR2: SGHVS and FQNEAQ.

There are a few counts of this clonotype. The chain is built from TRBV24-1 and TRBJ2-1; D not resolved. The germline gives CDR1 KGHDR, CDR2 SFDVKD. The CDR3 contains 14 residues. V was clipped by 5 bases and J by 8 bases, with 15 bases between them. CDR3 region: CATSAPTGLHEQFF. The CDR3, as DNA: TGTGCCACCAGTGCCCCTACCGGGTTACATGAGCAGTTCTTC.

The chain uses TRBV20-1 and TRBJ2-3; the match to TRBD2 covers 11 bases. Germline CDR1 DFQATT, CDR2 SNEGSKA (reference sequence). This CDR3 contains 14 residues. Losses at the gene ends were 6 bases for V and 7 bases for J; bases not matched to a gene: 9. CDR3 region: CSAVLAGGTNTQYF. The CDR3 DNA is TGCAGTGCCGTCCTAGCGGGGGGCACGAATACGCAGTATTTT.

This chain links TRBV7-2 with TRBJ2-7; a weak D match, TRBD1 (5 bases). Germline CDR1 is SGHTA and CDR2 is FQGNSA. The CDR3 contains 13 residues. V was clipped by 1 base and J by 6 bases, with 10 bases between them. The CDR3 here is CASSLVQGSEQYV. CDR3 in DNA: TGTGCCAGCAGCTTAGTTCAGGGCAGCGAGCAGTACGTC.

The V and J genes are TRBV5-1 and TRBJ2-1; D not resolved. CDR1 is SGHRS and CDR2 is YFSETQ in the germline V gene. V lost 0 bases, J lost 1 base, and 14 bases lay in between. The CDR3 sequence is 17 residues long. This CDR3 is CASSLDPSGGSYNEQFF. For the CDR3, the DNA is TGCGCCAGCAGCTTGGACCCTTCTGGTGGGTCCTACAATGAGCAGTTCTTC.

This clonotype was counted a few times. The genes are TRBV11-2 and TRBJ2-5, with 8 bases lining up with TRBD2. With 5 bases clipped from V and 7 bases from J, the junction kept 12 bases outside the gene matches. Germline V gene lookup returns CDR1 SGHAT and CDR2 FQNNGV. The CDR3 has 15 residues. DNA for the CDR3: TGTGCCAGCAGCGCGCAACCGGGGGGGCAGTGGACCCAGTACTTC. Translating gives CASSAQPGGQWTQYF.

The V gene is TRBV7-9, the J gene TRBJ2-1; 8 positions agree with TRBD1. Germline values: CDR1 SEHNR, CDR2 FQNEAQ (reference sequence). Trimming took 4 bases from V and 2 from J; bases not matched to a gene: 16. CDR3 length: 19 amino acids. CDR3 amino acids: CASSSWGQQGVRTYNEQFF. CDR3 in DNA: TGTGCCAGCAGCTCATGGGGGCAACAGGGGGTTAGGACCTACAATGAGCAGTTCTTC.

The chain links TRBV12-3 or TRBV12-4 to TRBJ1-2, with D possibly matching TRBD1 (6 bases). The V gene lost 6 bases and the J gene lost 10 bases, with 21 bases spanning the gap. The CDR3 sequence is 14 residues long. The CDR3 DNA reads TGTGCCAGCAGGTCTGGGACACTAGGAGGGGACTACACCTTC. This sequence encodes CASRSGTLGGDYTF.

CDR3 residues: CSARTIGVETQYF. In DNA, the CDR3 is TGCAGTGCTAGGACTATCGGGGTTGAGACCCAGTACTTC. The V and J genes are TRBV20-1 and TRBJ2-5; D might be TRBD2 (5 bases). Trimming took 3 bases from V and 5 from J, leaving 13 bases between them. The CDR3 spans 13 residues. CDR1 is DFQATT and CDR2 is SNEGSKA in the germline V gene (reference sequence).

Here the CDR3 reads CAGLWGIRPAFF. The CDR3 DNA sequence: TGTGCCGGACTCTGGGGGATCAGGCCAGCTTTCTTT. The chain joins TRBV30 to TRBJ1-1, with D tentatively TRBD1 (5 bases). The length of the CDR3 is 12 residues. Germline assignment: CDR1 GTSNPN and CDR2 SVGIG (reference sequence). With 8 bases removed from V and 10 bases from J, the gap between germline ends came to 20 bases.

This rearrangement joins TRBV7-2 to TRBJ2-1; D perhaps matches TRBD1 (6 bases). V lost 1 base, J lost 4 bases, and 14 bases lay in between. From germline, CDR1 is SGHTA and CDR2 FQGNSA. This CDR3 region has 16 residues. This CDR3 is CASSLVGGDVYNEQFF. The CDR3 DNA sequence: TGTGCCAGCAGCTTAGTAGGGGGAGACGTTTACAATGAGCAGTTCTTC.

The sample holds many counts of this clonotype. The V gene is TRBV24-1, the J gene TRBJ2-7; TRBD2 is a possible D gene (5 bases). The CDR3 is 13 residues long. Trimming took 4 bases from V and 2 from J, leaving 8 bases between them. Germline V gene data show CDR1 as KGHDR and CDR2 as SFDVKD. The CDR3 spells CATSDGVTYEQYF. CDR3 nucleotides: TGTGCCACCAGTGACGGGGTCACCTACGAGCAGTACTTC.